This T cell receptor (beta chain) was observed in a study of monozygotic twins with inflammatory bowel disease. No DNA is given; TCRdb re-called the 5' RACE reads and lists each CDR3 protein once. The sample table sets out fewer than 400,000 distinct CDR3 sequences. The CDR3 is 15 residues long. CDR1 KGHDR and CDR2 SFDVKD come from the germline V gene. The sequence was collected from a human donor with ulcerative colitis or Crohn's disease, or a healthy co-twin of an affected twin (not recorded which). This chain uses TRBV24-1 with TRBJ2-7; lacking DNA, the TRBD2 call made by TCRdb goes unchecked. The sequenced material came from blood. This chain's CDR3 is CATSDSRHATVEQYF.